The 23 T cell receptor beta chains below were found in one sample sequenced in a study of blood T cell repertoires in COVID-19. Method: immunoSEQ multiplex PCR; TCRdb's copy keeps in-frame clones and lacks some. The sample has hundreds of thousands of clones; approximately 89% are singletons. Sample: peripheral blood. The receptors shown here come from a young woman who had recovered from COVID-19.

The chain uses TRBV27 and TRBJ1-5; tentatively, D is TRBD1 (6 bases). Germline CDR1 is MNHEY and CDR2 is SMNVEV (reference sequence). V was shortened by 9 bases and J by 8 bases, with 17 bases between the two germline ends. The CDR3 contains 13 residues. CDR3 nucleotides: TGTGCCAGTTTGGACAGTCTAAGTGAGCCCCAGCATTTT. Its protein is CASLDSLSEPQHF.

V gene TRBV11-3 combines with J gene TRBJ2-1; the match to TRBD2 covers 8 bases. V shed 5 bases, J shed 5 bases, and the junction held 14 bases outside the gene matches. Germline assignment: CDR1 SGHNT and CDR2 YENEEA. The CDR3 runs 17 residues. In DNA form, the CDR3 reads TGTGCCAGCAGCCCTAGGGATTTCGGGGGGGTACACAATGAGCAGTTCTTC. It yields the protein CASSPRDFGGVHNEQFF.

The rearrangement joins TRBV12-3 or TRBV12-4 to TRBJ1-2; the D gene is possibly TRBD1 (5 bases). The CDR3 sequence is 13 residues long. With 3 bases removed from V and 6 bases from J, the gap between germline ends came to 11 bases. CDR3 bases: TGTGCCAGCAGTTTTAACCAGGGTCATGGCTACACCTTC. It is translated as CASSFNQGHGYTF.

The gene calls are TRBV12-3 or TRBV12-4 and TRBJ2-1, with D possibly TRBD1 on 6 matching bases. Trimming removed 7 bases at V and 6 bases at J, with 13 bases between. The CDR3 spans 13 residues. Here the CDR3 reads CASIRQGSNEQFF. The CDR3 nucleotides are TGTGCCAGCATCCGGCAGGGGAGCAATGAGCAGTTCTTC.

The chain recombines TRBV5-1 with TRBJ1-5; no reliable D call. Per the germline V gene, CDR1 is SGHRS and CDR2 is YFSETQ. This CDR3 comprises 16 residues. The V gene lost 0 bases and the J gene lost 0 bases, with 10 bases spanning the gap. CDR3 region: CASSLGPGNSNQPQHF. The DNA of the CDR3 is TGCGCCAGCAGCTTGGGGCCCGGGAATAGCAATCAGCCCCAGCATTTT.

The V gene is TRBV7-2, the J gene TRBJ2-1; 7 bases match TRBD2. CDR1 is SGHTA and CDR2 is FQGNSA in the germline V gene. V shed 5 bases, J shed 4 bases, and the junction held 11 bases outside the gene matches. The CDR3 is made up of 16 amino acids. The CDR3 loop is CASSLGLVPSYNEQFF. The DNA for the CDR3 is TGTGCCAGCAGCCTTGGACTAGTGCCTAGTTACAATGAGCAGTTCTTC.

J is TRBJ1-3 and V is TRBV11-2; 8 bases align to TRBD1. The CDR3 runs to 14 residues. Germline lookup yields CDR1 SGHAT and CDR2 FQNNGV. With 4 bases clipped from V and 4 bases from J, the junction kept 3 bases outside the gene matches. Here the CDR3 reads CASSSDRAGNTIYF. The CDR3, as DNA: TGTGCCAGCAGCTCGGACAGGGCCGGAAACACCATATATTTT.

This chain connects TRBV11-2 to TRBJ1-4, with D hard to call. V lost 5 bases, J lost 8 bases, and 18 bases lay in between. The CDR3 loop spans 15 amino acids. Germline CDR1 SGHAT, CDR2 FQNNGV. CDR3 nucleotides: TGTGCCAGCAGCCGCCTGTCTGCGGAGCCGGAAAAACTGTTTTTT. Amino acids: CASSRLSAEPEKLFF.

CDR3 in DNA: TGTGCCAGCAGCACCCGGGACAGGAACGACTATAATTCACCCCTCCACTTT. It yields the protein CASSTRDRNDYNSPLHF. This chain joins TRBV14 and TRBJ1-6, with TRBD1 matching 8 bases. After removal of 5 bases from V and 3 bases from J, the junction contained 9 bases not matched to a gene. This CDR3 is built from 17 residues. Germline values: CDR1 SGHDN, CDR2 FVKESK. The full variable domain, in which reference TRBV14 and TRBJ1-6 provide the parts outside the CDR3, is EAGVTQFPSHSVIEKGQTVTLRCDPISGHDNLYWYRRVMGKEIKFLLHFVKESKQDESGMPNNRFLAERTGGTYSTLKVQPAELEDSGVYFCASSTRDRNDYNSPLHFGNGTRLTVT.

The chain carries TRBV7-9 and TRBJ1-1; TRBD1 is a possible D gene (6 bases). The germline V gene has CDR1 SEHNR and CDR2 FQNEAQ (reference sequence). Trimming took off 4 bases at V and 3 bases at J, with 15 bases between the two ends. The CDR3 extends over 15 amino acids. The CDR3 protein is CASSSVQGTDTEAFF. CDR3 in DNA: TGTGCCAGCAGCTCTGTCCAGGGGACGGACACTGAAGCTTTCTTT.

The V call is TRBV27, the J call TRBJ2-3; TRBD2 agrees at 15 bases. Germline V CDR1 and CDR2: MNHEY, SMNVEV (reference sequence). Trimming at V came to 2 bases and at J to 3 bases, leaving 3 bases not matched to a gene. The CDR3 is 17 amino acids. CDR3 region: CASSLRTSGRVTDTQYF. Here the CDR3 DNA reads TGTGCCAGCAGTTTAAGGACTAGCGGGAGGGTTACAGATACGCAGTATTTT.

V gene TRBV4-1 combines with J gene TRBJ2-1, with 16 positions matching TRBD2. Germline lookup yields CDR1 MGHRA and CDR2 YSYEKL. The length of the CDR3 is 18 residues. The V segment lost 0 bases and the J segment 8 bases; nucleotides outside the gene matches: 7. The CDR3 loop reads CASSQDFGTSGREDEQFF. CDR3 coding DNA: TGCGCCAGCAGCCAAGATTTCGGGACTAGCGGGAGGGAGGATGAGCAGTTCTTC.

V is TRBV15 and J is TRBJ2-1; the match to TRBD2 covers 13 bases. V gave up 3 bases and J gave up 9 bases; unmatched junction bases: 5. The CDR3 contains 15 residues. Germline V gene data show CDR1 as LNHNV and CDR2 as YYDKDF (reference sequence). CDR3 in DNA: TGTGCCACCAGCAGTCCGGGACTAGCGGGACGTGAGCAGTTCTTC. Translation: CATSSPGLAGREQFF. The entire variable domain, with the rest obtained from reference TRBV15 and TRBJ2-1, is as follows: DAMVIQNPRYQVTQFGKPVTLSCSQTLNHNVMYWYQQKSSQAPKLLFHYYDKDFNNEADTPDNFQSRRPNTSFCFLDIRSPGLGDTAMYLCATSSPGLAGREQFFGPGTRLTVL.

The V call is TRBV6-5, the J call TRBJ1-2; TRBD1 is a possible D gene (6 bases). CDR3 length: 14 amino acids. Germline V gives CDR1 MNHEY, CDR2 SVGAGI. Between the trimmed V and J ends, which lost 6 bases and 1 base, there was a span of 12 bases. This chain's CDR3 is CASSTRTVNYGYTF. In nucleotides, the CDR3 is TGTGCCAGCAGCACCCGGACAGTTAACTATGGCTACACCTTC.

The CDR3 here is CATSRVLSDTGELFF. DNA of the CDR3: TGTGCCACCAGCAGAGTCCTAAGCGACACCGGGGAGCTGTTTTTT. V is TRBV15 and J is TRBJ2-2; no definite D call. Trimming cost V 1 base and J 3 bases, with 9 bases left between them. This CDR3 comprises 15 residues. The germline CDR1 and CDR2 sequences are LNHNV and YYDKDF (reference sequence).

The DNA of the CDR3 is TGTGCCAGCAGTCCATACGCCGGGGATGGTGAAGCTTTCTTT. The encoded protein is CASSPYAGDGEAFF. The gene calls are TRBV27 and TRBJ1-1; D is undetermined. This CDR3 has 14 residues. V was pared by 5 bases and J by 7 bases, with 17 bases between. From germline, CDR1 is MNHEY and CDR2 SMNVEV (reference sequence).

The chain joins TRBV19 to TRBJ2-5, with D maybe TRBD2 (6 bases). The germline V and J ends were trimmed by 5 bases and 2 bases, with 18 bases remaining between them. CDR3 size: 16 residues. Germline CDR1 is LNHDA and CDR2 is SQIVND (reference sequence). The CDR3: CASSDTRGIRQETQYF. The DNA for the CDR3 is TGTGCCAGTAGTGACACCCGGGGGATTCGACAAGAGACCCAGTACTTC.

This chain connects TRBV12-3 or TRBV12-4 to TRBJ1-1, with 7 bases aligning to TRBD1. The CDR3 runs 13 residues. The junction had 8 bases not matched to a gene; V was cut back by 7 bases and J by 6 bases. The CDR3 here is CASNQGGTAEAFF. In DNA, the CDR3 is TGTGCCAGCAACCAAGGGGGCACGGCTGAAGCTTTCTTT.

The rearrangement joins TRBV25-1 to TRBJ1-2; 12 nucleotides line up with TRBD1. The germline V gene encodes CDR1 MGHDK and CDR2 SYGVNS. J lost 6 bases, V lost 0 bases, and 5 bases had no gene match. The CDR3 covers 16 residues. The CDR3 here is CASSEYGTGGADGYTF. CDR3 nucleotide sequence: TGTGCCAGCAGTGAATACGGGACAGGGGGCGCGGATGGCTACACCTTC.

CDR3 amino acids: CASSLGATDTQYF. The CDR3 DNA is TGTGCCAGCAGCCTTGGGGCCACAGATACGCAGTATTTT. The chain combines TRBV3-1 (or the pseudogene TRBV3-2) with TRBJ2-3; TRBD1 might be the D (5 bases). V was clipped by 4 bases and J by 2 bases, with 7 bases between them. This CDR3 has 13 amino acids. The germline CDR1 and CDR2 sequences are LGHDT and YNNKEL (reference sequence).

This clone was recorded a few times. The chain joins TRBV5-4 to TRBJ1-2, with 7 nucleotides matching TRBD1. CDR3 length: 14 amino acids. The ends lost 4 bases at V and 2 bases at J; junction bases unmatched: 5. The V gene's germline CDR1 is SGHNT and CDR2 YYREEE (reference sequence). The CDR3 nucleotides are TGTGCCAGCAGCCTGGGACAGAGGAACTATGGCTACACCTTC. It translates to CASSLGQRNYGYTF.

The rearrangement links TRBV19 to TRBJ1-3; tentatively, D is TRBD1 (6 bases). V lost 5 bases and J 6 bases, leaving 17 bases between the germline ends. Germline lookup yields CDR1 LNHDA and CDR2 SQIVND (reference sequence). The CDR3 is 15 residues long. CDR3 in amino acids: CASSLTGTRINTIYF. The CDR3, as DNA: TGTGCCAGTAGTTTGACAGGTACGCGGATAAACACCATATATTTT.

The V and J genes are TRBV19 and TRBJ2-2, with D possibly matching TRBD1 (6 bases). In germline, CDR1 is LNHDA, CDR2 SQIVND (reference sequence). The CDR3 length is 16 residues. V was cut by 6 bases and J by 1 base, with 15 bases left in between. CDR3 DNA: TGTGCCAGTAGCGTCAGGGGAAGCGGGAACACCGGGGAGCTGTTTTTT. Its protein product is CASSVRGSGNTGELFF.